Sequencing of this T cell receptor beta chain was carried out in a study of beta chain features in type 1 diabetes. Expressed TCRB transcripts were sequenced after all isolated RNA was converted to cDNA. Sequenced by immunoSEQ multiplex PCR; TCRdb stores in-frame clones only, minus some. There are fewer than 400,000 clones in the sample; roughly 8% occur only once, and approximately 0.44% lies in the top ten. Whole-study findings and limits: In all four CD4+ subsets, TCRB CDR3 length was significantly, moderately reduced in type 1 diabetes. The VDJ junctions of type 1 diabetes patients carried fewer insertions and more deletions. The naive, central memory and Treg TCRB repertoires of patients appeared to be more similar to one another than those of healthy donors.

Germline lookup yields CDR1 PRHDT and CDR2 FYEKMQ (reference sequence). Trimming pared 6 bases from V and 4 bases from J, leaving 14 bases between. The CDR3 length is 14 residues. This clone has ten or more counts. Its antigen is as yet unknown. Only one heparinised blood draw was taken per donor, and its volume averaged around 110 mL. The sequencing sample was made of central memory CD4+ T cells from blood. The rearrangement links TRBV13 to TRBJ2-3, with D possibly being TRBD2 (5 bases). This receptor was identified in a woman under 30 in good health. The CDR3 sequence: CASRAWTSADTQYF. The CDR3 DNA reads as TGTGCCAGCAGAGCGTGGACTTCCGCAGATACGCAGTATTTT. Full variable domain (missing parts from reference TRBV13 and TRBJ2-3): AAGVIQSPRHLIKEKRETATLKCYPIPRHDTVYWYQQGPGQDPQFLISFYEKMQSDKGSIPDRFSAQQFSDYHSELNMSSLELGDSALYFCASRAWTSADTQYFGPGTRLTVL.